Following are 22 T cell receptor beta chains from one sample sequenced in a study of glioma-infiltrating T cells after dendritic cell vaccination listed by TCRdb under 2016. Receptor libraries were prepared by the immunoSEQ multiplex PCR assay. Drawn from immuneACCESS, this table holds only the in-frame rearrangements with V and J called that TCRdb kept. Clones are partly lost; checked studies trace under half to an unresolved V gene and leave the rest unexplained. The sample table shows 100,000 or so clones, and 85% to 90% are seen once. The ten largest clonotypes hold approximately 2.7% of the sample. Sample time point, as interpreted from the label and publication: after dendritic cell vaccination, including at tumor progression/relapse. The specimen was blood, collected after dendritic cell vaccination. The receptor source for this set is a human donor with glioblastoma.

The table lists this clone with a count of one. One junction end disagrees with the germline gene, perhaps due to a read error. The gene calls are TRBV9 and TRBJ2-5; tentative D call: TRBD2 (5 bases). The CDR3 is 15 residues long. CDR1 is SGDLS, CDR2 YYNGEE, per germline. CDR3 protein: CASSVSPGYQETQYF. For the CDR3, the DNA is TGTGCCAGCAGCGTATCCCCGGGGTACCAGGAGACCCAGTACTTC.

This chain links TRBV6-1 with TRBJ1-3; TRBD1 might be the D (6 bases). CDR3 length: 15 residues. V lost 5 bases and J 2 bases, leaving 13 bases between the germline ends. The germline CDR1 and CDR2 sequences are MNHNS and SASEGT. CDR3 bases: TGTGCCAGCAGTTGGGACGGACAGACTGGAAACACCATATATTTT. This translates into CASSWDGQTGNTIYF.

The V call is TRBV7-9, the J call TRBJ1-5, with 7 bases aligning to TRBD1. J was trimmed by 5 bases and V by 5 bases; bases with no gene match: 9. The CDR3 runs to 15 residues. The germline gives CDR1 SEHNR, CDR2 FQNEAQ (reference sequence). The CDR3 bases are TGTGCCAGCAGCCGACAGGGTTGGGGGTATCAGCCCCAGCATTTT. This gives the protein CASSRQGWGYQPQHF.

This clone was recorded once. The J gene is TRBJ2-5, the V gene TRBV7-9, with D possibly TRBD1 on 6 matching bases. This CDR3 is 14 amino acids long. Trimming left V 5 bases short and J 2 bases short, with 12 bases between. Germline V lookup: CDR1 SEHNR, CDR2 FQNEAQ (reference sequence). The CDR3 sequence: CASSEGQFQETQYF. The DNA for the CDR3 is TGTGCCAGCAGCGAAGGACAGTTTCAAGAGACCCAGTACTTC.

This chain uses TRBV5-4 with TRBJ1-4; 7 bases line up with TRBD1. The CDR3 is 14 amino acids. J lost 7 bases, V lost 0 bases, and 3 bases had no gene match. Germline CDR1 and CDR2: SGHNT and YYREEE (reference sequence). CDR3 sequence reads: CASSLGQGGEKLFF. The CDR3 nucleotides are TGTGCCAGCAGCTTGGGACAGGGCGGTGAAAAACTGTTTTTT.

The rearrangement uses TRBV6-1 and TRBJ1-5, with D unresolved. The CDR3 spans 12 residues. CDR1 is MNHNS and CDR2 is SASEGT in the germline V gene. The V gene lost 0 bases and the J gene lost 5 bases, with 2 bases spanning the gap. The CDR3 coding sequence is TGTGCCAGCAGTGAAGCCTATCAGCCCCAGCATTTT. Translation gives CASSEAYQPQHF.

The V gene is TRBV14, the J gene TRBJ2-7; a weak D match, TRBD2 (5 bases). This CDR3 region has 15 residues. V dropped 4 bases and J dropped 3 bases, with 16 bases sitting between them. Germline V gives CDR1 SGHDN, CDR2 FVKESK. The CDR3 protein is CASSLQRSGFYEQYF. As DNA, the CDR3 is TGTGCCAGCAGCCTCCAACGGAGCGGATTCTACGAGCAGTACTTC.

The chain combines TRBV7-6 with TRBJ1-3; 7 bases align to TRBD1. V dropped 5 bases and J dropped 3; count of bases not matched to a gene: 7. Germline CDR1 SGHVS, CDR2 FNYEAQ. This CDR3 region has 15 residues. For the CDR3, the DNA is TGTGCCAGCAGCGGTAGACAGGGCAGTGGAAACACCATATATTTT. This encodes CASSGRQGSGNTIYF.

V is TRBV5-6 and J is TRBJ2-7, with D tentatively TRBD1 (6 bases). V was trimmed by 0 bases and J by 2 bases, leaving 12 bases between them. The CDR3 has 15 residues. The germline CDR1 and CDR2 sequences are SGHDT and YYEEEE. The CDR3 coding sequence is TGTGCCAGCAGCTTGGCGGGACATCCCCCCTACGAGCAGTACTTC. It is translated as CASSLAGHPPYEQYF.

The chain uses TRBV5-5 and TRBJ1-4; D remains unclear. Germline CDR1 SGHKS, CDR2 YYEKEE (reference sequence). The CDR3 extends over 15 amino acids. Trimming shortened V by 3 bases and J by 8 bases, and 17 bases separated the two germline ends. The CDR3 here is CASSSTSATGEKLFF. CDR3 DNA sequence: TGTGCCAGCAGCTCGACTTCGGCAACGGGAGAAAAACTGTTTTTT.

The V call is TRBV5-1, the J call TRBJ2-5; 8 bases fit TRBD1. The CDR3 extends over 15 amino acids. Germline V lookup: CDR1 SGHRS, CDR2 YFSETQ. After removal of 4 bases from V and 3 bases from J, the junction contained 8 bases not matched to a gene. CDR3 region: CASSPGQGIKETQYF. The CDR3 DNA reads TGCGCCAGCAGCCCCGGACAGGGAATTAAAGAGACCCAGTACTTC.

The chain links TRBV15 to TRBJ2-1; TRBD2 matches at 11 bases. After removal of 2 bases from V and 6 bases from J, the junction contained 3 bases not matched to a gene. Germline V CDR1 and CDR2: LNHNV, YYDKDF (reference sequence). The CDR3 runs to 15 residues. CDR3 bases: TGTGCCACCAGCAGACCCGGGACTAGCGGCAATGAGCAGTTCTTC. This gives the protein CATSRPGTSGNEQFF.

This clone was found once. The same CDR3 arises from other DNA sequences in this sample as well. The gene calls are TRBV9 and TRBJ2-3; 7 bases map to TRBD2. This CDR3 has 15 amino acids. V was clipped by 2 bases and J by 0 bases; unmatched bases: 3. CDR1 and CDR2 from the germline V gene are SGDLS and YYNGEE. For the CDR3, the DNA is TGTGCCAGCAGCGTCCGCGGGGGAAGCACAGATACGCAGTATTTT. Its protein product is CASSVRGGSTDTQYF. Based on the CDR3 plus reference TRBV9 and TRBJ2-3, the full variable domain is DSGVTQTPKHLITATGQRVTLRCSPRSGDLSVYWYQQSLDQGLQFLIQYYNGEERAKGNILERFSAQQFPDLHSELNLSSLELGDSALYFCASSVRGGSTDTQYFGPGTRLTVL.

This clone has only a few counts. J is TRBJ2-3 and V is TRBV7-8; 7 nucleotides align to TRBD1. V lost 2 bases and J lost 6; bases outside the gene matches: 14. This CDR3 has 17 residues. From germline, CDR1 is SGHVS and CDR2 FQNEAQ. The CDR3 region is CASSLSPGATGTDTQYF. The DNA of the CDR3 is TGTGCCAGCAGCTTATCCCCCGGGGCGACAGGGACGGATACGCAGTATTTT.

This clone was picked up a small number of times. This chain links TRBV6-1 with TRBJ2-7, with TRBD2 identical over 11 bases. The CDR3 is made up of 14 amino acids. Germline values: CDR1 MNHNS, CDR2 SASEGT. V shed 4 bases and J 5 bases; nucleotides not matched to a gene: 4. The CDR3 nucleotides are TGTGCCAGCAGTGCAACTAGCGGGAGTGACGAGCAGTACTTC. It translates to CASSATSGSDEQYF.

In the case of this clone: The sample carries other DNA sequences with the same CDR3. This chain uses TRBV5-4 with TRBJ1-6; perhaps TRBD1 as D (6 bases). The CDR3 totals 16 residues. Germline-derived CDR1 and CDR2 are SGHNT and YYREEE (reference sequence). Trimming pared 0 bases from V and 7 bases from J, leaving 14 bases between. CDR3 coding DNA: TGTGCCAGCAGCTTGGCCGGGGGGCTGGGGAATTCACCCCTCCACTTT. Protein: CASSLAGGLGNSPLHF.

The chain has TRBV6-1 and TRBJ1-4, with D unresolved. The length of the CDR3 is 16 residues. V shed 0 bases and J shed 5 bases, with 13 bases lying between them. The V gene's germline CDR1 is MNHNS and CDR2 SASEGT. CDR3 loop: CASSEAGEGYNEKLFF. Written as DNA, the CDR3 is TGTGCCAGCAGTGAAGCGGGAGAAGGATACAATGAAAAACTGTTTTTT.

The chain recombines TRBV18 with TRBJ2-1; D might be TRBD2 (5 bases). The V gene's germline CDR1 is KGHSH and CDR2 LQKENI. The CDR3 runs 12 residues. Deletions cut 5 bases from V and 7 bases from J, with 9 bases between. CDR3 in amino acids: CASSTPGNEQFF. Written as DNA, the CDR3 is TGTGCCAGCTCAACCCCGGGGAATGAGCAGTTCTTC.

This chain connects TRBV29-1 to TRBJ2-7, with D maybe TRBD2 (5 bases). Germline V gene data show CDR1 as SQVTM and CDR2 as ANQGSEA. V was pared by 2 bases and J by 6 bases, with 17 bases between. The CDR3 covers 14 residues. The CDR3 sequence is CSVERTGSWGEQYF. The CDR3 DNA follows: TGCAGCGTTGAACGAACGGGGAGCTGGGGCGAGCAGTACTTC.

Comment on this clone: The junction differs from germline at one of its ends, possibly a read error. The chain has TRBV7-7 and TRBJ2-1; D unclear. The CDR3 is 12 residues long. Germline V lookup: CDR1 SSHAT, CDR2 FNYEAQ (reference sequence). The CDR3 protein is CASSPGYGEQFF. The CDR3, as DNA: TGTGCTAGCAGCCCCGGGTACGGGGAGCAGTTCTTC.

CDR3 in DNA: TGTGCCAGCAACGTCGACAGGGCCTCTGAAGCTTTCTTT. Amino acid sequence: CASNVDRASEAFF. The rearrangement uses TRBV6-1 and TRBJ1-1, with TRBD1 matching 7 bases. The CDR3 is made up of 13 amino acids. Trimming removed 7 bases from V and 6 bases from J; junction bases left unmatched: 8. Per the germline V gene, CDR1 is MNHNS and CDR2 is SASEGT.

The chain has TRBV9 and TRBJ2-3; TRBD2 matches at 9 bases. There are 16 residues in the CDR3. Germline trimming cut 0 bases from V and 1 base from J; bases unmatched to any gene: 3. Germline lookup yields CDR1 SGDLS and CDR2 YYNGEE. In DNA form, the CDR3 reads TGTGCCAGCAGCGTAGGAGTAGCGGGAGGCACAGATACGCAGTATTTT. Amino acid sequence: CASSVGVAGGTDTQYF.